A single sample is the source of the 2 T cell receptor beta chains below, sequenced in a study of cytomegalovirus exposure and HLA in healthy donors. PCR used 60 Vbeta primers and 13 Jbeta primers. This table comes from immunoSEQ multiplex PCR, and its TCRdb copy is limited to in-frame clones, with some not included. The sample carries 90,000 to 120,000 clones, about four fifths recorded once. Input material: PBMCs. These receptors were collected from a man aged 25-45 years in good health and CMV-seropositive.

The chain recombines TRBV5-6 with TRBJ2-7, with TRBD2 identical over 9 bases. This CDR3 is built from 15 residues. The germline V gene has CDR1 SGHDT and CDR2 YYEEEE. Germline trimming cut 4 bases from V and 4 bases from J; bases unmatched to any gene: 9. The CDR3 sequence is CASSRGVAGVYEQYF. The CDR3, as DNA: TGTGCCAGCAGCCGGGGGGTAGCGGGGGTTTACGAGCAGTACTTC.

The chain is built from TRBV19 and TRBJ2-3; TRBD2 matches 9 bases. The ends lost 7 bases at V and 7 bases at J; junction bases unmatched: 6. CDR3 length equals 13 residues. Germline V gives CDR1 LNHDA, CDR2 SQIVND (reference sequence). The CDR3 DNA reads TGTGCCAGTAATGGCGGGGGGGCATATACGCAGTATTTT. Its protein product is CASNGGGAYTQYF.